The entry that follows covers one TCR beta chain sequence. Its antigen is not known. The data derive from a study of CD8+ T cells in alopecia areata. Study conclusions and caveats: There were also resident alphabeta T cells of normal skin sequenced in scalp samples. With patients, TCR sharing proved less clear than in mice, a difference possibly related to HLA.

The treatment is: oral pan-JAK inhibitor, 5-10 mg twice daily. Following extraction, RNA underwent reverse transcription to cDNA, which served as the sequencing template. Data came from immunoSEQ multiplex PCR; TCRdb stores just in-frame clones and leaves some out. The sample shows under 150,000 clones, roughly 56% of them seen only once. V was clipped by 5 bases and J by 5 bases; unmatched bases: 11. The CDR3 length is 15 residues. Per the germline V gene, CDR1 is SGHAT and CDR2 is FQNNGV. The chain is built from TRBV11-2 and TRBJ2-5; 7 nucleotides match TRBD2. This material consisted of CD4+ T cells sorted from blood, taken at week 24, from a patient treated with tofacitinib. This clonotype was obtained from a human donor with alopecia areata. This CDR3 is CASSPLGGIGETQYF. CDR3 in DNA: TGTGCCAGCAGCCCCCTCGGGGGGATAGGGGAGACCCAGTACTTC.